Listed below are T cell receptor beta chains from one sample, sequenced in a study of blood T cell repertoires in COVID-19. Sequenced by immunoSEQ multiplex PCR; TCRdb stores in-frame clones only, minus some. In the table there are some 250,000 clones, 70% to 90% of which are singletons. Sequenced: PBMCs or T cells enriched from blood (not recorded which). The receptors were gathered from a woman in her fifties or sixties who had recovered from COVID-19. Both conserved end residues are part of each CDR3. The D gene is left open where the match is weak. Some rows have no size entry. The others give once, few or many, or a class for an expanded clone.

D,size,J,V,DNA,CDR3
.,.,TRBJ2-1,TRBV4-1,TGCGCCAGCAGCCATACAGGGCAATACAATGAGCAGTTCTTC,CASSHTGQYNEQFF
.,.,TRBJ1-4,TRBV6-6,TGTGCCAGCAGGGGGGGAGTTGAAAAACTGTTTTTT,CASRGGVEKLFF
TRBD2,.,TRBJ2-7,TRBV3-1/TRBV3-2,TGTGCCAGCAGCCATCTAGCGGGAGGACTCTACGAGCAGTACTTC,CASSHLAGGLYEQYF
.,.,TRBJ1-2,TRBV7-9,TGTGCCAGCAGCTCTACAGGGTTTGGCTACACCTTC,CASSSTGFGYTF
TRBD1,.,TRBJ1-1,TRBV10-3,TGTGCCATCAGTTTAAATGACAGGGGGTACACTGAAGCTTTCTTT,CAISLNDRGYTEAFF
.,once,TRBJ1-2,TRBV28,TGTGCCAGCACTACGGGGGGCTCCGGCTACACCTTC,CASTTGGSGYTF
.,.,TRBJ2-3,TRBV28,TGTGCCAGCAGTTTAAAAGTGGGGGGTCAAAGCACAGATACGCAGTATTTT,CASSLKVGGQSTDTQYF
TRBD2,once,TRBJ2-2,TRBV5-1,TGCGCCAGCAGCTTGTCTAGCGGGAGATCGGGCACCGGGGAGCTGTTTTTT,CASSLSSGRSGTGELFF
TRBD2,once,TRBJ2-1,TRBV14,TGTGCCAGCAGCCAGTCCTCACTATGGACTAGCGGGCACCAGTTCTTC,CASSQSSLWTSGHQFF
.,.,TRBJ2-3,TRBV27,TGTGCCAGCAGTCCAAGACAGGTTACTAGCACAGATACGCAGTATTTT,CASSPRQVTSTDTQYF
.,.,TRBJ2-3,TRBV12-3/TRBV12-4,TGTGCCAGCAGCCTTCAGGGGACGCAGTATTTT,CASSLQGTQYF
.,.,TRBJ1-5,TRBV19,TGTGCCAGTAGTCAATCTCGGGGGGGGTTTGGCAATCAGCCCCAGCATTTT,CASSQSRGGFGNQPQHF
TRBD1,.,TRBJ1-2,TRBV5-1,TGCGCCAGCAGCGAACAGGGGGCCTCTGGCTACACCTTC,CASSEQGASGYTF
TRBD1,.,TRBJ2-7,TRBV4-1,TGCGCCAGCAGCCAACTCCGGGACAGGGCTTACGAGCAGTACTTC,CASSQLRDRAYEQYF
.,once,TRBJ1-1,TRBV7-9,TGTGCCAACGACAGGTACACTGAAGCTTTCTTT,CANDRYTEAFF
TRBD1,.,TRBJ1-5,TRBV2,TGTGCCAGCTCCAGACAGGGTTTGGCTCAGCCCCAGCATTTT,CASSRQGLAQPQHF
TRBD2,once,TRBJ2-1,TRBV19,TGTGCCAGTAACCCGGGGGGTGGCCGGAGCTCCTACAATGAGCAGTTCTTC,CASNPGGGRSSYNEQFF
TRBD1,few,TRBJ2-3,TRBV28,TGTGCCAGCAATCCCGGGACAGGGGTCGGAGATACGCAGTATTTT,CASNPGTGVGDTQYF
TRBD1,.,TRBJ1-1,TRBV7-9,TGTGCCAGCAGCTTAGCACAGGGGACCACTGAAGCTTTCTTT,CASSLAQGTTEAFF
TRBD1,.,TRBJ1-1,TRBV5-4,TGTGCCAGCAGCATTCCCCCCAGGGGGATAGCTTTCTTT,CASSIPPRGIAFF
TRBD2,.,TRBJ2-1,TRBV7-2,TGTGCCAGCAGCGCCTACGGGCGGGAGGGCCGGTATGAGCAGTTCTTC,CASSAYGREGRYEQFF
TRBD2,once,TRBJ2-3,TRBV9,TGTGCCAGCAGCGTAGACGGGAGGAAGGATACGCAGTATTTT,CASSVDGRKDTQYF
.,once,TRBJ1-1,TRBV28,TGTGCCAGCATCCTCGGGATGAACACTGAAGCTTTCTTT,CASILGMNTEAFF
.,.,TRBJ2-3,TRBV28,TGTGCCAGCAGTTTCTTTAGAAACACAGATACGCAGTATTTT,CASSFFRNTDTQYF
TRBD1,once,TRBJ1-6,TRBV6-5,TGTGCCAGCAGTTTAACAGGGGATTCACCCCTCCACTTT,CASSLTGDSPLHF
TRBD2,.,TRBJ2-1,TRBV14,TGTGCCAGCAGCCAAGAAGGGCTAGCGGCCCTCAATGAGCAGTTCTTC,CASSQEGLAALNEQFF
.,few,TRBJ1-5,TRBV10-3,TGTGCCATCAGTGAGTCGACCGCTCGGAGGGCAGGGAATCAGCCCCAGCATTTT,CAISESTARRAGNQPQHF
.,.,TRBJ1-2,TRBV7-8,TGTGCCAGCAGCTTAGCTAACGGCTATGGCTACACCTTC,CASSLANGYGYTF
TRBD1,few,TRBJ2-5,TRBV20-1,TGCAGTGCTACAGGGGGCGAGACCCAGTACTTC,CSATGGETQYF
.,.,TRBJ1-4,TRBV28,TGTGCCACCAGACTCATCCTAGAGGGGGGGGCAGGTGAAAAACTGTTTTTT,CATRLILEGGAGEKLFF
.,.,TRBJ1-6,TRBV28,TGTGCCAGCAGCCTTAGGGTAGGGGCCCTCCACTTT,CASSLRVGALHF
TRBD1,.,TRBJ2-3,TRBV7-2,TGTGCCAGCAGCCCCGGGACAGGCCTCGGGGCAGATACGCAGTATTTT,CASSPGTGLGADTQYF
TRBD2,once,TRBJ2-5,TRBV3-1/TRBV3-2,TGTGCCAGCAGCCCCTGGCCTAGCGGCAAAGAGACCCAGTACTTC,CASSPWPSGKETQYF
TRBD2,.,TRBJ2-1,TRBV7-2,TGTGCCAGCAGCTTAGGTATGGGGGGGACTTTCAATGAGCAGTTCTTC,CASSLGMGGTFNEQFF
.,.,TRBJ2-7,TRBV28,TGTGCCAGCAGTTACGTGCGGGGAGGCTACGAGCAGTACTTC,CASSYVRGGYEQYF
.,.,TRBJ2-2,TRBV11-2,TGTGCCAGCAGCCCCTTAACCGGGGAGCTGTTTTTT,CASSPLTGELFF
.,.,TRBJ1-1,TRBV10-3,TGTGCCATCAGGGGACACTCTAACCCGAACACTGAAGCTTTCTTT,CAIRGHSNPNTEAFF
.,.,TRBJ2-7,TRBV27,TGTGCCAGCAGTTTGTATCGAACAGGGATCTACGAGCAGTACTTC,CASSLYRTGIYEQYF
.,.,TRBJ1-1,TRBV4-1,TGCGCCAGCAGCCAAGAGGGCGGGCAGACCAACACTGAAGCTTTCTTT,CASSQEGGQTNTEAFF
.,.,TRBJ1-2,TRBV5-1,TGCGCCAGCAGCAAAACGACAGGCGCCTATGGCTACACCTTC,CASSKTTGAYGYTF
.,.,TRBJ2-1,TRBV6-1,TGTGCCAGCAGTGAAACCTACAGGGTCTCCTACAATGAGCAGTTCTTC,CASSETYRVSYNEQFF
.,few,TRBJ1-1,TRBV30,TGTGCCTGGAGTGTTGGGCTCTATGGCACTGAAGCTTTCTTT,CAWSVGLYGTEAFF
.,.,TRBJ1-6,TRBV7-8,TGTGCCAGCAGCTTAGCGGCAGGGAGGAATTCACCCCTCCACTTT,CASSLAAGRNSPLHF
.,.,TRBJ1-1,TRBV19,TGTGCCAGTACCCAGCGCACAGGGTTCAACACTGAAGCTTTCTTT,CASTQRTGFNTEAFF
TRBD1,.,TRBJ1-3,TRBV15,TGTGCCACCAGCAGGAGCACAGGGGCTGGAAACACCATATATTTT,CATSRSTGAGNTIYF
.,.,TRBJ1-2,TRBV5-1,TGCGCCAGCAGCTTGGACCCCGGACTTCCCCCGGACACCTTC,CASSLDPGLPPDTF
TRBD1,.,TRBJ2-2,TRBV4-2,TGTGCCAGCAGCCTCGACAGGGTAGGGACCGGGGAGCTGTTTTTT,CASSLDRVGTGELFF
.,.,TRBJ1-6,TRBV28,TGTGCCAGCAGTTTATCCGGGACAAGGAGCTTTAATTCACCCCTCCACTTT,CASSLSGTRSFNSPLHF
.,.,TRBJ2-7,TRBV27,TGTGCCAGCGGCAGACAGGCACTTACTGGGGCCTACGAGCAGTACTTC,CASGRQALTGAYEQYF
.,few,TRBJ1-3,TRBV7-9,TGTGCCAGCAGCGAACTCGGGGGTTCTGGAAACACCATATATTTT,CASSELGGSGNTIYF
.,.,TRBJ2-1,TRBV28,TGTGCCAGCAGTTTAAGGCGAGTGCGGAACAATGAGCAGTTCTTC,CASSLRRVRNNEQFF
.,.,TRBJ2-7,TRBV2,TGTGCCAGCAGTGAAGCATCCGCCGCGACTGGCTACGAGCAGTACTTC,CASSEASAATGYEQYF
TRBD1,.,TRBJ2-7,TRBV29-1,TGCAGCGTTGCTAAACTCCGGGACAGGGACTACGAGCAGTACTTC,CSVAKLRDRDYEQYF
.,once,TRBJ2-1,TRBV28,TGTGCCAGCAGCCGGAGCAATGAGCAGTTCTTC,CASSRSNEQFF